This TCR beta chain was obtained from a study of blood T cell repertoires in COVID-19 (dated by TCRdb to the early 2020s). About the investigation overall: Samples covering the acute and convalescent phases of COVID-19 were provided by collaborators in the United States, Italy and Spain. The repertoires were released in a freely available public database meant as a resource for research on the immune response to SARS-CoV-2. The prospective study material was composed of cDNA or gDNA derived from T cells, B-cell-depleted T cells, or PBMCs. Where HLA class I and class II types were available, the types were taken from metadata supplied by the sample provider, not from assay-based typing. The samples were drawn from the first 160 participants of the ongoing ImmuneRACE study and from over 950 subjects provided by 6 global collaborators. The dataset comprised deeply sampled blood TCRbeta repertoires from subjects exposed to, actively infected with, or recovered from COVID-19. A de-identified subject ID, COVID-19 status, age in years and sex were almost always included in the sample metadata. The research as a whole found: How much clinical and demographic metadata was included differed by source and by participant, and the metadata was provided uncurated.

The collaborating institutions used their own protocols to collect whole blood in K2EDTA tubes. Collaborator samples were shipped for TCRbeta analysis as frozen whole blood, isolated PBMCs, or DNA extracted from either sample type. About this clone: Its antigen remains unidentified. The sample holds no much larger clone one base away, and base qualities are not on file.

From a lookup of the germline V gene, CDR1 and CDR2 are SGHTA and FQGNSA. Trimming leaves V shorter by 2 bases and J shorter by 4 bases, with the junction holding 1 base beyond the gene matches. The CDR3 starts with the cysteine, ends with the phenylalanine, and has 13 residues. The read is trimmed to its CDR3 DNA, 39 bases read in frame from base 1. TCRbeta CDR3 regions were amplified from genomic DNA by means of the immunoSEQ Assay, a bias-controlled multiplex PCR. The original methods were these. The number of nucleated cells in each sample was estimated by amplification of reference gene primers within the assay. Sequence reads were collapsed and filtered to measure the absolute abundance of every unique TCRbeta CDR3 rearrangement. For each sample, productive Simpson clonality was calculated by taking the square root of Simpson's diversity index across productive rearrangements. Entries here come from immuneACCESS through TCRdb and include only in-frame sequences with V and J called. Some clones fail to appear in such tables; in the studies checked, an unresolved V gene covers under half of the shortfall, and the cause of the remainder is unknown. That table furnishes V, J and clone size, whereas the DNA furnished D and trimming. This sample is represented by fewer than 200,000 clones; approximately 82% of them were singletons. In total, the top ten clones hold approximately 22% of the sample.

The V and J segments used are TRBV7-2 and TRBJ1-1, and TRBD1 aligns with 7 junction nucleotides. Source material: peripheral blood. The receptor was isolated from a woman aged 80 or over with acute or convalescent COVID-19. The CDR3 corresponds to CASSLQGGTEAFF. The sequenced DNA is TGTGCCAGCAGCTTACAGGGGGGCACTGAAGCTTTCTTT.